These 16 T cell receptor beta chains came from one sample sequenced in a study of blood T cell repertoires in COVID-19. Here immunoSEQ multiplex PCR was the method, and the copy in TCRdb shows in-frame clones only, minus some. The table includes 150,000 or so clones, approximately 88% detected once. The sample was peripheral blood. The receptors here all came from a woman aged 55-70 years with acute or convalescent COVID-19.

In nucleotides, the CDR3 is TGTGCCATGCGGACAGGGGGCACCGGGGAGCTGTTTTTT. Its translation is CAMRTGGTGELFF. The V call is TRBV10-3, the J call TRBJ2-2, with 10 bases that match TRBD1. Losses at the gene ends were 9 bases for V and 4 bases for J; bases not matched to a gene: 2. This CDR3 region has 13 residues. In germline, CDR1 is ENHRY, CDR2 SYGVKD.

The chain combines TRBV21-1 with TRBJ1-5. TRBV21-1 is a documented pseudogene. This CDR3 region has 11 residues. CDR3 region: CASSINQPQHF. Written as DNA, the CDR3 is TGTGCCAGCAGCATAAATCAGCCCCAGCATTTT.

The V call is TRBV15, the J call TRBJ1-5; D not resolved. This CDR3 is built from 12 residues. Germline CDR1 LNHNV, CDR2 YYDKDF (reference sequence). V shed 1 base and J shed 7 bases, with 5 bases lying between them. CDR3: CATSRASQPQHF. As DNA, the CDR3 is TGTGCCACCAGCAGAGCGTCCCAGCCCCAGCATTTT.

V and J are TRBV24-1 and TRBJ1-5; possible D gene TRBD1, 5 bases. CDR1 and CDR2 (germline): KGHDR, SFDVKD. CDR3 size: 15 residues. V was shortened by 3 bases and J by 1 base, with 9 bases between the two germline ends. Here the CDR3 DNA reads TGTGCCACCAGTGATAAGGGGCTGAGCAATCAGCCCCAGCATTTT. It translates to CATSDKGLSNQPQHF.

This chain joins TRBV6-6 and TRBJ1-1; D is unresolved. V was cut by 6 bases and J by 4 bases, with 12 bases left in between. Germline V gene sequence: CDR1 MNHNY, CDR2 SVGAGI (reference sequence). This CDR3 contains 13 residues. The CDR3 DNA reads as TGTGCCAGCAGCTACGAAGGGAGCACTGAAGCTTTCTTT. Its translation is CASSYEGSTEAFF.

The chain joins TRBV9 to TRBJ1-2, with TRBD1 matching 11 bases. V gave up 0 bases and J gave up 4 bases; unmatched junction bases: 2. CDR1 and CDR2 from the germline V gene are SGDLS and YYNGEE. The CDR3 length is 15 residues. As DNA, the CDR3 is TGTGCCAGCAGCGTAGAAGGGACAGGGGGCTATGGCTACACCTTC. This codes for CASSVEGTGGYGYTF.

The table lists this clone with a few counts. The J gene is TRBJ2-2, the V gene TRBV5-1; 10 positions agree with TRBD1. From germline, CDR1 is SGHRS and CDR2 YFSETQ. V lost 4 bases to trimming and J lost 3 bases; unmatched junction nucleotides: 3. The CDR3 totals 15 residues. CDR3 amino acids: CASSGGTGDTGELFF. CDR3 coding DNA: TGCGCCAGCAGCGGGGGGACAGGGGACACCGGGGAGCTGTTTTTT.

The rearrangement links TRBV15 to TRBJ2-2; 9 bases line up with TRBD1. The length of the CDR3 is 16 residues. The V and J ends lost 5 bases and 4 bases, in that order; junction bases with no gene match: 8. The germline V gene encodes CDR1 LNHNV and CDR2 YYDKDF (reference sequence). The CDR3 region has the DNA TGTGCCACCAGCGGCCCGGGACAGGGAATCACCGGGGAGCTGTTTTTT. This gives the protein CATSGPGQGITGELFF.

J is TRBJ2-7 and V is TRBV5-4; tentative D call: TRBD1 (6 bases). CDR1 is SGHNT, CDR2 YYREEE, per germline (reference sequence). This CDR3 comprises 14 residues. The V end lost 9 bases, the J end lost 1 base, and 17 bases lay between the germline ends. CDR3 DNA sequence: TGTGCCACGCAGATTTCGGGACATTCCTACGAGCAGTACTTC. Encoded protein: CATQISGHSYEQYF.

The V call is TRBV27, the J call TRBJ2-2; D is perhaps TRBD1 (6 bases). Looked up from germline, CDR1 is MNHEY and CDR2 is SMNVEV (reference sequence). The CDR3 length is 12 residues. The ends were cut back, 10 bases at V and 4 bases at J, with 10 bases in the middle. CDR3 DNA sequence: TGTGCCATCCAGGGGATCACCGGGGAGCTGTTTTTT. It specifies CAIQGITGELFF.

This chain joins TRBV3-1 (or the pseudogene TRBV3-2) and TRBJ2-2; D remains ambiguous. Germline-derived CDR1 and CDR2 are LGHDT and YNNKEL (reference sequence). This CDR3 comprises 14 residues. V lost 2 bases and J 6 bases, leaving 10 bases between the germline ends. The CDR3 spells CASSQRTQSGELFF. CDR3 nucleotide sequence: TGTGCCAGCAGCCAAAGAACGCAGTCCGGGGAGCTGTTTTTT.

The CDR3 here is CASSYWESSGNTIYF. In DNA form, the CDR3 reads TGTGCCAGCAGTTACTGGGAGAGCTCTGGAAACACCATATATTTT. The gene calls are TRBV6-5 and TRBJ1-3; D uncertain. The V and J ends lost 1 base and 0 bases respectively, with 7 bases between them. This CDR3 region has 15 residues. The germline CDR1 and CDR2 sequences are MNHEY and SVGAGI.

This chain uses TRBV6-2 or TRBV6-3 with TRBJ1-1, with D hard to call. The CDR3 loop spans 14 amino acids. Germline V gene lookup returns CDR1 MNHEY and CDR2 SVGEGT. Trimming cost V 0 bases and J 2 bases, with 7 bases left between them. The CDR3 DNA is TGTGCCAGCAGTTACTCGTCAGTAAACACTGAAGCTTTCTTT. Its protein is CASSYSSVNTEAFF.

The rearrangement uses TRBV5-1 and TRBJ1-3; 12 bases agree with TRBD1. The germline V gene encodes CDR1 SGHRS and CDR2 YFSETQ. The ends lost 4 bases at V and 6 bases at J; junction bases unmatched: 11. The CDR3 runs 17 residues. The DNA for the CDR3 is TGCGCCAGCAGCCCGCGGGCCCCGGGACAGGGGGCAAACACCATATATTTT. As protein: CASSPRAPGQGANTIYF. Together with reference TRBV5-1 and TRBJ1-3, the CDR3 gives the full variable domain: KAGVTQTPRYLIKTRGQQVTLSCSPISGHRSVSWYQQTPGQGLQFLFEYFSETQRNKGNFPGRFSGRQFSNSRSEMNVSTLELGDSALYLCASSPRAPGQGANTIYFGEGSWLTVV.

The chain couples TRBV5-5 to TRBJ1-3; D is unresolved. Trimming pared 0 bases from V and 0 bases from J, leaving 10 bases between. Germline CDR1 SGHKS, CDR2 YYEKEE (reference sequence). CDR3 length: 16 amino acids. The CDR3 sequence is CASSLVGQFSGNTIYF. CDR3 sequence (DNA): TGTGCCAGCAGCTTGGTTGGCCAGTTCTCTGGAAACACCATATATTTT.

This chain joins TRBV2 and TRBJ2-5; 13 nucleotides align to TRBD2. This CDR3 region has 16 residues. Per germline, CDR1 SNHLY and CDR2 FYNNEI. The junction had 9 bases not matched to a gene; V was cut back by 6 bases and J by 5 bases. CDR3 DNA: TGTGCCAGCAGCCTCACTAGCGGGGGGGCCGGCGAGACCCAGTACTTC. This translates into CASSLTSGGAGETQYF.